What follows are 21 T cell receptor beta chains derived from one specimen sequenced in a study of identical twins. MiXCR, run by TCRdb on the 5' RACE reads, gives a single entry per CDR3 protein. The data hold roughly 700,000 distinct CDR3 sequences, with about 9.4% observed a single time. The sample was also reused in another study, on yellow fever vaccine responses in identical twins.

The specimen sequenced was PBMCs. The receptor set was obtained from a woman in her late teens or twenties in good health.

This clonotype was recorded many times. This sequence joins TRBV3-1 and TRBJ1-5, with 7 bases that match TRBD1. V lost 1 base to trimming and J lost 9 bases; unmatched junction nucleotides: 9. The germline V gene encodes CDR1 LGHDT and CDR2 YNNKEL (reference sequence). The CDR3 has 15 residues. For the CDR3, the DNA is TGTGCCAGCAGCCAAGGATACCAGGGGGTTCGGCCCCAGCATTTT. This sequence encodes CASSQGYQGVRPQHF.

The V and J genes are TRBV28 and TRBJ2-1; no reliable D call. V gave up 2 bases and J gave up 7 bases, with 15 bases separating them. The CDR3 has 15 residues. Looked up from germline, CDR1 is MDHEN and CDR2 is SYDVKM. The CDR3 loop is CASSLGTAFMNEQFF. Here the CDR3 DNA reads TGTGCCAGCAGTTTAGGTACAGCTTTCATGAATGAGCAGTTCTTC.

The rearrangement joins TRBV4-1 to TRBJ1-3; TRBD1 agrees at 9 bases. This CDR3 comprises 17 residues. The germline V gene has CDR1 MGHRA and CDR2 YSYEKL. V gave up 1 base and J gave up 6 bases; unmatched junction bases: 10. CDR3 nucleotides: TGCGCCAGCAGCCAAGCTCTTGGACAGGGGTCCTTAAACACCATATATTTT. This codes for CASSQALGQGSLNTIYF.

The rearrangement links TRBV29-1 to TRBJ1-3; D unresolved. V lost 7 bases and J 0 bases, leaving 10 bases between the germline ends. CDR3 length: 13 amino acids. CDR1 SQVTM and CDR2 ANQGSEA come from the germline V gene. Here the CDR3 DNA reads TGCAGCGGAGCCAAGAACTCTGGAAACACCATATATTTT. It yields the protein CSGAKNSGNTIYF.

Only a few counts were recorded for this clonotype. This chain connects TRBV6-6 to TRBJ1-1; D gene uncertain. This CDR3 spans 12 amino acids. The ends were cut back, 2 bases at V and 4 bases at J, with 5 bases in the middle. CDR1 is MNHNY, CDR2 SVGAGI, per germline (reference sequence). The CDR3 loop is CASSYEGTEAFF. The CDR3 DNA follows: TGTGCCAGCAGTTACGAGGGCACTGAAGCTTTCTTT.

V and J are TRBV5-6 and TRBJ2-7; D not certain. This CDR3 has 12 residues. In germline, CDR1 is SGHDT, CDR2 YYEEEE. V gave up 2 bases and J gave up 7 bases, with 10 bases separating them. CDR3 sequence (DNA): TGTGCCAGCAGCTTTACCCTTAGGGAGCAGTACTTC. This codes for CASSFTLREQYF. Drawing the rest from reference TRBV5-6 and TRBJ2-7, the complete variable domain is DAGVTQSPTHLIKTRGQQVTLRCSPKSGHDTVSWYQQALGQGPQFIFQYYEEEERQRGNFPDRFSGHQFPNYSSELNVNALLLGDSALYLCASSFTLREQYFGPGTRLTVT.

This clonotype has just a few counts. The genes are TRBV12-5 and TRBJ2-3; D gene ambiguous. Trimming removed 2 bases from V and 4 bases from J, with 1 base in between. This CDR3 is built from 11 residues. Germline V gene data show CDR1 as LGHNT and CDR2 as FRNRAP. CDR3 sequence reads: CASGLSDTQYF. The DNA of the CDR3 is TGTGCTAGTGGTTTGTCAGATACGCAGTATTTT.

The CDR3 nucleotides are TGTGCCAGCGGGTCCTGGGAGCTGTTTTTT. Residues: CASGSWELFF. This chain links TRBV28 with TRBJ2-2; D ambiguous. With 8 bases removed from V and 9 bases from J, the gap between germline ends came to 7 bases. Germline CDR1 is MDHEN and CDR2 is SYDVKM. The CDR3 loop spans 10 amino acids.

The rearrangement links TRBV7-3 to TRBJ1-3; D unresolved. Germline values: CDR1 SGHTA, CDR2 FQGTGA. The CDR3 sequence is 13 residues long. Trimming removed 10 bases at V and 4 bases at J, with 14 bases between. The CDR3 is CAMGPGLGNTIYF. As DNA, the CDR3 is TGTGCCATGGGCCCTGGGCTCGGAAACACCATATATTTT. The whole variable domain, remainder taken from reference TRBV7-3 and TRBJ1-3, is GAGVSQTPSNKVTEKGKYVELRCDPISGHTALYWYRQSLGQGPEFLIYFQGTGAADDSGLPNDRFFAVRPEGSVSTLKIQRTERGDSAVYLCAMGPGLGNTIYFGEGSWLTVV.

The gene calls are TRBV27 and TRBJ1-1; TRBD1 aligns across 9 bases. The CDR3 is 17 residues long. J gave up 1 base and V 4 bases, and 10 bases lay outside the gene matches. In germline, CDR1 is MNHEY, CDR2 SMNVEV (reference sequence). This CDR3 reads CASSSTQTGGPNTEAFF. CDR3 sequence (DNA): TGTGCCAGCAGTTCCACACAGACAGGGGGACCGAACACTGAAGCTTTCTTT.

CDR3 region: CASSYTGNEQFF. The DNA of the CDR3 is TGTGCCAGCAGCTACACAGGGAATGAGCAGTTCTTC. This chain connects TRBV13 to TRBJ2-1, with a weak D call TRBD1 (6 bases). The V and J ends lost 4 bases and 7 bases respectively, with 8 bases between them. Germline loops: CDR1 PRHDT, CDR2 FYEKMQ (reference sequence). The CDR3 covers 12 residues.

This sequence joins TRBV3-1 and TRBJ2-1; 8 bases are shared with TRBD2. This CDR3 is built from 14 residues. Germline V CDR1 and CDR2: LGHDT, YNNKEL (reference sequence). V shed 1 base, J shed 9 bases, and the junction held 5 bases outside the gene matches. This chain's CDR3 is CASSQASGLSEQFF. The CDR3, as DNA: TGTGCCAGCAGCCAAGCTAGCGGGTTAAGTGAGCAGTTCTTC.

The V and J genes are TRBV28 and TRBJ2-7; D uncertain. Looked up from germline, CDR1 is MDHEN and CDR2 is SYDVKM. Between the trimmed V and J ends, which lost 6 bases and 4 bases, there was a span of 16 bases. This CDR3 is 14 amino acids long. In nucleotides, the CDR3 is TGTGCCAGCAGCCTTCGATTGGTTCCTTACGAGCAGTACTTC. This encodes CASSLRLVPYEQYF.

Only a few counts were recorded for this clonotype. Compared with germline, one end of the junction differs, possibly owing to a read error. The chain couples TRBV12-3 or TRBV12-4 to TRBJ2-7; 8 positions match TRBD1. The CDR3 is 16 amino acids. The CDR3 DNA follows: TGTGCCAGCAGAGGCTCGACGGACAGGGCCACGTACGTGCAGTACTTC. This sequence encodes CASRGSTDRATYVQYF.

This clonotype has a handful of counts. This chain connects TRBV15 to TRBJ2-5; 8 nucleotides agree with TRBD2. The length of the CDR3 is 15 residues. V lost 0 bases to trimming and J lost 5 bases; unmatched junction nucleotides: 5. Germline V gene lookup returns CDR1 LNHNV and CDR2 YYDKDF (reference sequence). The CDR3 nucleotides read TGTGCCACCAGCAGAGATCGGGGCGGGGGGGAGACCCAGTACTTC. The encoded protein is CATSRDRGGGETQYF.

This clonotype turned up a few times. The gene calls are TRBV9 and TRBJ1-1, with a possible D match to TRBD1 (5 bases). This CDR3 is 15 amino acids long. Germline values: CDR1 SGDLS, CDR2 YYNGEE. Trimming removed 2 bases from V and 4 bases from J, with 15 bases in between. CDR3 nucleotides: TGTGCCAGCAGCGTGAATGGAGGGAGGGGCACTGAAGCTTTCTTT. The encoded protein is CASSVNGGRGTEAFF.

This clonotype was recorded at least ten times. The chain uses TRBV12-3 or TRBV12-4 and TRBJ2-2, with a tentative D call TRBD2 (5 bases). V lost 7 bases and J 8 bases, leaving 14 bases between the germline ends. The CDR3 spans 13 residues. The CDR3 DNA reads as TGTGCCAGCATCCAAATCCGGGGAGGGGAGCTGTTTTTT. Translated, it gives CASIQIRGGELFF.

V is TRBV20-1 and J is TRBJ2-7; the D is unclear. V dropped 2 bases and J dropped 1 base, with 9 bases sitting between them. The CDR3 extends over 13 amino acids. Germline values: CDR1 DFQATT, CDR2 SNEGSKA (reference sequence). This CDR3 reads CSARRTSSYEQYF. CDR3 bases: TGCAGTGCTAGACGGACGAGTTCCTACGAGCAGTACTTC.

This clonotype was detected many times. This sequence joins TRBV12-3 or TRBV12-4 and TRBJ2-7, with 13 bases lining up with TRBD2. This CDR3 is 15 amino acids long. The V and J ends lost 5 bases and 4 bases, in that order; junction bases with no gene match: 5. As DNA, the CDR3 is TGTGCCAGCAGTCGAGGACTAGCGGGAGCATACGAGCAGTACTTC. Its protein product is CASSRGLAGAYEQYF.

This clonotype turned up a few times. The CDR3, as DNA: TGTGCCAGCAGTCCCCGTGTAGGCCGGGGTTCACCCCTCCACTTT. Protein sequence: CASSPRVGRGSPLHF. The chain uses TRBV6-4 and TRBJ1-6, with D unresolved. Trimming stripped 5 bases from V and 9 bases from J, with 17 bases between. CDR1 and CDR2 (germline): MRHNA, SNTAGT. This CDR3 contains 15 residues.

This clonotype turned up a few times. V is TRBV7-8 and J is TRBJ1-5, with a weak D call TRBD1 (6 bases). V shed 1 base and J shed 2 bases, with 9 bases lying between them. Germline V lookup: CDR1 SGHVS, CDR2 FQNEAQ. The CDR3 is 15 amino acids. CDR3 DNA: TGTGCCAGCAGCTTAGAACAGGGTCGCAATCAGCCCCAGCATTTT. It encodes CASSLEQGRNQPQHF.